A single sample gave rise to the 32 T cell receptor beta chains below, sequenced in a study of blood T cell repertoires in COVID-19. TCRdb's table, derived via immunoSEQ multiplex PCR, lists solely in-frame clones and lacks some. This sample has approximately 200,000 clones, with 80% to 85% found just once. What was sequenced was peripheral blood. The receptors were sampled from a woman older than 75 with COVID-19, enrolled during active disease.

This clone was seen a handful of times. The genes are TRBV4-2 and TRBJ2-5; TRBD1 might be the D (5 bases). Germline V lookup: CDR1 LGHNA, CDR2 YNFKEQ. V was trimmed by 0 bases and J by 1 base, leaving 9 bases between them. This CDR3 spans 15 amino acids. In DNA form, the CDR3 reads TGTGCCAGCAGCCAAGATCCTGGGGCCCAAGAGACCCAGTACTTC. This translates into CASSQDPGAQETQYF.

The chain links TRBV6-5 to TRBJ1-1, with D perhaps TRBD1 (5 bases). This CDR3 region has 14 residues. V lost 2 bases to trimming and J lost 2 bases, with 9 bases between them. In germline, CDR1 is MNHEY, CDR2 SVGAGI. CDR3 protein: CASSYIDSNTEAFF. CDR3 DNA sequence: TGTGCCAGCAGTTACATCGACAGTAACACTGAAGCTTTCTTT.

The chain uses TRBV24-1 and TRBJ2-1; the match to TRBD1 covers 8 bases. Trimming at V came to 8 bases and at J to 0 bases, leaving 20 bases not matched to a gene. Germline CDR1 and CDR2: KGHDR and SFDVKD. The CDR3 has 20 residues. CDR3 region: CATNAPSGTGVWSSYNEQFF. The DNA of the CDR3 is TGTGCCACCAATGCCCCCTCCGGGACAGGCGTTTGGAGCTCCTACAATGAGCAGTTCTTC.

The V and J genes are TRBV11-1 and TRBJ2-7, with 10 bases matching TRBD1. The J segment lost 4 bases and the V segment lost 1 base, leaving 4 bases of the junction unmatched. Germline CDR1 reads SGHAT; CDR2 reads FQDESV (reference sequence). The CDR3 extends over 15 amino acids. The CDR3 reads CASSLGQGAEYEQYF. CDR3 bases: TGTGCCAGCAGCTTAGGACAGGGGGCAGAGTACGAGCAGTACTTC.

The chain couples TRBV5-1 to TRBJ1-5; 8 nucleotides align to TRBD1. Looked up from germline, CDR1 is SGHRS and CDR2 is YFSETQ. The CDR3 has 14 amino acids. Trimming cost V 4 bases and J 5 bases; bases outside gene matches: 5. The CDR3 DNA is TGCGCCAGCAGCCCGAGGACAGGGTATCAGCCCCAGCATTTT. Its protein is CASSPRTGYQPQHF.

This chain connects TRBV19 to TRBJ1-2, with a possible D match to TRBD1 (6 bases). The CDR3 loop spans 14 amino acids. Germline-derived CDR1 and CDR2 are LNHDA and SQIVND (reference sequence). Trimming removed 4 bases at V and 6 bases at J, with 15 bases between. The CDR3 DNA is TGTGCCAGTAGTAGTAACGGGGGGCAGGATGGCTACACCTTC. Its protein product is CASSSNGGQDGYTF.

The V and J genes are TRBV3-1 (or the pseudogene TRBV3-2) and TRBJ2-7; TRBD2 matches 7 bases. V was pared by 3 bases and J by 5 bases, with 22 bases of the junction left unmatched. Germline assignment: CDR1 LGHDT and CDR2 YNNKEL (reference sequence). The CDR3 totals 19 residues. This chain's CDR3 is CASSQELAYPIQNPNEQYF. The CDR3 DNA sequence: TGTGCCAGCAGCCAGGAACTAGCGTACCCCATACAAAATCCTAACGAGCAGTACTTC.

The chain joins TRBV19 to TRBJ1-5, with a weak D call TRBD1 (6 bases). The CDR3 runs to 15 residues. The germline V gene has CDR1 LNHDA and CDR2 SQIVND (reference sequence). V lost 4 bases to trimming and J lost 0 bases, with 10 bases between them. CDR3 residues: CASSTDRYSNQPQHF. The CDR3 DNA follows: TGTGCCAGTAGTACAGACAGGTATAGCAATCAGCCCCAGCATTTT.

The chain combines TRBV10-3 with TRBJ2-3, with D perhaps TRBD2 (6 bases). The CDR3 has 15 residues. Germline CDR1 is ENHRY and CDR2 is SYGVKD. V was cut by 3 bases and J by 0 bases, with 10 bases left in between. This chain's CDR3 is CAISDGGPSTDTQYF. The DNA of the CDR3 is TGTGCCATCAGTGACGGGGGACCCAGCACAGATACGCAGTATTTT.

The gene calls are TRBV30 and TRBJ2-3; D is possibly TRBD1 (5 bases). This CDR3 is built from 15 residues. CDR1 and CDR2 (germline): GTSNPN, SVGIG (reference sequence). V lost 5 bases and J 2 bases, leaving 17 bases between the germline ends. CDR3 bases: TGTGCCTGGTGGACACTAACCCAGATCACAGATACGCAGTATTTT. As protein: CAWWTLTQITDTQYF.

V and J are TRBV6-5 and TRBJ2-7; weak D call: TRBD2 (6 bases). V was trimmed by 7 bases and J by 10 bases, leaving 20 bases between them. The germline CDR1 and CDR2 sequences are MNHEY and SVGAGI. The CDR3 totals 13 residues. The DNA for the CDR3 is TGTGCCAGCACCGAACCCAGGAGGGACGGTCAGTACTTC. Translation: CASTEPRRDGQYF.

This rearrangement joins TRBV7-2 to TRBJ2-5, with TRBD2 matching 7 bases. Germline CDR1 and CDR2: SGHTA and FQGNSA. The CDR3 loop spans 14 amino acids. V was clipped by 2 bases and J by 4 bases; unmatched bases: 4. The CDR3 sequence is CASSLLTGGETQYF. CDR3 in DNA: TGTGCCAGCAGCTTACTCACGGGAGGAGAGACCCAGTACTTC. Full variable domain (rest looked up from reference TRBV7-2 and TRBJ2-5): GAGVSQSPSNKVTEKGKDVELRCDPISGHTALYWYRQSLGQGLEFLIYFQGNSAPDKSGLPSDRFSAERTGGSVSTLTIQRTQQEDSAVYLCASSLLTGGETQYFGPGTRLLVL.

In nucleotides, the CDR3 is TGTGCCAGTAGTCCAGGACAGGCATACAATGAGCAGTTCTTC. Protein sequence: CASSPGQAYNEQFF. The V gene is TRBV19, the J gene TRBJ2-1, with TRBD1 matching over 7 bases. Germline CDR1 reads LNHDA; CDR2 reads SQIVND (reference sequence). CDR3 size: 14 residues. The J segment lost 4 bases and the V segment lost 5 bases, leaving 5 bases of the junction unmatched.

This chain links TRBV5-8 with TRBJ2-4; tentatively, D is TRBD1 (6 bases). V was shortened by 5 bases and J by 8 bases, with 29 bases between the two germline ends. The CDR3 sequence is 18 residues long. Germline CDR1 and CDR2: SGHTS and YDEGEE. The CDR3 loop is CASRRSGVTGPRTDIQYF. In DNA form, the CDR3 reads TGTGCCAGCAGACGTTCTGGGGTGACAGGCCCCAGAACTGACATTCAGTACTTC.

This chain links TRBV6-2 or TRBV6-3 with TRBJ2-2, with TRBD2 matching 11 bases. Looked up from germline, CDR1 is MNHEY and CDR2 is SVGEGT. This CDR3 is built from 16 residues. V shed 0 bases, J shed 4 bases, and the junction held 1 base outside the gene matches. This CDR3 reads CASSYSGTSGTGELFF. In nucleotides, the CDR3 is TGTGCCAGCAGTTACTCTGGGACTAGCGGCACCGGGGAGCTGTTTTTT.

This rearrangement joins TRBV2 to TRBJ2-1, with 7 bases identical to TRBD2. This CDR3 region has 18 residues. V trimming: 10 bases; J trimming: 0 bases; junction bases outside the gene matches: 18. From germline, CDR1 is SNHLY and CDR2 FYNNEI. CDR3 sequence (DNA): TGTGCCACCACGCTCCCCTTAACTAGCGCCAGCTCCTACAATGAGCAGTTCTTC. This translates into CATTLPLTSASSYNEQFF.

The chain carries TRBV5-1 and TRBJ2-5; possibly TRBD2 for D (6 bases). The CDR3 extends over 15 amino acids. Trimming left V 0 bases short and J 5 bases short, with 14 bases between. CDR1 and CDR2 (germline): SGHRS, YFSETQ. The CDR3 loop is CASSLVGGSRETQYF. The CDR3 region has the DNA TGCGCCAGCAGCTTGGTAGGAGGGTCGAGGGAGACCCAGTACTTC.

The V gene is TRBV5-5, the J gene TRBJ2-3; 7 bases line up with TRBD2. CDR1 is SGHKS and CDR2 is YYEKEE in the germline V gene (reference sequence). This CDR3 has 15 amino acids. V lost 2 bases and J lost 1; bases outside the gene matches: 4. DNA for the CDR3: TGTGCCAGCAGCTTCGGCGGGAGTGGCACAGATACGCAGTATTTT. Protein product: CASSFGGSGTDTQYF.

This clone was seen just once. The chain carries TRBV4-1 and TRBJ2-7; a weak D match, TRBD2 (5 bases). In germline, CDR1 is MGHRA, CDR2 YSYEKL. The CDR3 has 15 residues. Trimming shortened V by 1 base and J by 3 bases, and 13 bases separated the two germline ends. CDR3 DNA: TGCGCCAGCAGCCAAGCTCCTACCGGGGTCTACGAGCAGTACTTC. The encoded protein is CASSQAPTGVYEQYF.

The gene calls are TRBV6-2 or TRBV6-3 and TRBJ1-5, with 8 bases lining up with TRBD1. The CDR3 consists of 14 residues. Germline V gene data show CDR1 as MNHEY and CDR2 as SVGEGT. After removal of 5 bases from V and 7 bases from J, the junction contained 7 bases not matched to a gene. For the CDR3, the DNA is TGTGCCAGCAGTCGCCCAGGGGGCTCCCAGCCCCAGCATTTT. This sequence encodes CASSRPGGSQPQHF.

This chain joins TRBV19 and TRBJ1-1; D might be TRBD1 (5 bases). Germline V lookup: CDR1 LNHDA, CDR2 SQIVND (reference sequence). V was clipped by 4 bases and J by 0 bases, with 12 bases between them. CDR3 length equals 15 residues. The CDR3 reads CASSNPGGMNTEAFF. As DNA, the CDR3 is TGTGCCAGTAGTAATCCCGGGGGGATGAACACTGAAGCTTTCTTT.

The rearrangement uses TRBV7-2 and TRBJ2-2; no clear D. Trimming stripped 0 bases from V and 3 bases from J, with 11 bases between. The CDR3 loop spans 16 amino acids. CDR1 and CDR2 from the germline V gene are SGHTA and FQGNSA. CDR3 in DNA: TGTGCCAGCAGCTTAGCGCCTGGCATCTACACCGGGGAGCTGTTTTTT. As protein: CASSLAPGIYTGELFF.

The CDR3 nucleotides are TGTGCCACCAGTGACGGCCGAGGAGAGACCCAGTACTTC. Translating it yields CATSDGRGETQYF. V gene TRBV24-1 combines with J gene TRBJ2-5; no clear D gene. The CDR3 spans 13 residues. Trimming took 4 bases from V and 4 from J, leaving 9 bases between them. Germline CDR1 KGHDR, CDR2 SFDVKD.

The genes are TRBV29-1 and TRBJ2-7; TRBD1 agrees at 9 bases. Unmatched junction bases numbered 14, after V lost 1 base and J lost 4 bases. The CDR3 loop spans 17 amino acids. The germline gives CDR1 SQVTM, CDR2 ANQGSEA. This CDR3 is CSVEALGTGGGRYEQYF. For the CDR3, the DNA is TGCAGCGTTGAAGCTCTGGGTACAGGGGGCGGTAGGTACGAGCAGTACTTC.

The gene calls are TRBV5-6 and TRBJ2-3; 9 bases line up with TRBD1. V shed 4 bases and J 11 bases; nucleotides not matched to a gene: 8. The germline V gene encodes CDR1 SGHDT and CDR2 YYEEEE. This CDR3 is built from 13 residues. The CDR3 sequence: CASSHRRQGGQYF. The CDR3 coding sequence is TGTGCCAGCAGCCACCGACGACAGGGGGGGCAGTATTTT.

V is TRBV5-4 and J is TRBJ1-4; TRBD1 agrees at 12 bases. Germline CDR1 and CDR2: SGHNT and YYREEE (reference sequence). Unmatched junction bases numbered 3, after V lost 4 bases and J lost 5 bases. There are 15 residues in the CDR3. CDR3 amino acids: CASSRGQGANEKLFF. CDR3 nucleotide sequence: TGTGCCAGCAGCAGGGGACAGGGGGCAAATGAAAAACTGTTTTTT.

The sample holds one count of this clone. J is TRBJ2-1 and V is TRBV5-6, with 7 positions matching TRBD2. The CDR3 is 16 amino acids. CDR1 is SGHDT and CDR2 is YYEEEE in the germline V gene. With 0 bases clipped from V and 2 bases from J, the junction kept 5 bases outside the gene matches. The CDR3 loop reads CASSLVLAGAYNEQFF. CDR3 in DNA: TGTGCCAGCAGCTTGGTGTTGGCGGGAGCCTACAATGAGCAGTTCTTC.

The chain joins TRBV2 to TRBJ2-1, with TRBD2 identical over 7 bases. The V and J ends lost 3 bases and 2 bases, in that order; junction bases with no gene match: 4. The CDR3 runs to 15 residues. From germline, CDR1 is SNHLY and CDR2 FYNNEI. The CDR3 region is CASSDLGRAYNEQFF. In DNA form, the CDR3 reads TGTGCCAGCAGTGATTTGGGGAGGGCCTACAATGAGCAGTTCTTC.

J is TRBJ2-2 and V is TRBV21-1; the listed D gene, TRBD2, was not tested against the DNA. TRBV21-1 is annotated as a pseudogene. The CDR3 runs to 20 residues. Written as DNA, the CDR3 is TGTGCCAGCAGCAAGCCGCGGGCCCTAGCGGGGGGGCCGAGGTCCGGGGAGCTGTTTTTT. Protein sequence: CASSKPRALAGGPRSGELFF.

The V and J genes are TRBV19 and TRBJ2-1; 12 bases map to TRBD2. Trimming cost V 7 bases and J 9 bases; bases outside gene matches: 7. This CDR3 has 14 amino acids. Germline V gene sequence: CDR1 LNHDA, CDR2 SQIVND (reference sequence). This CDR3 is CASTTTSGSGEQFF. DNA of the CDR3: TGTGCCAGTACCACGACTAGCGGGAGCGGTGAGCAGTTCTTC.

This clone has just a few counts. This CDR3 reads CASSPTSGRGNEQFF. CDR3 DNA sequence: TGTGCCAGCAGCCCGACTAGCGGGAGGGGCAATGAGCAGTTCTTC. The gene calls are TRBV6-5 and TRBJ2-1; 14 bases map to TRBD2. Germline V CDR1 and CDR2: MNHEY, SVGAGI. This CDR3 is built from 15 residues. J gave up 6 bases and V 6 bases, and 4 bases lay outside the gene matches.

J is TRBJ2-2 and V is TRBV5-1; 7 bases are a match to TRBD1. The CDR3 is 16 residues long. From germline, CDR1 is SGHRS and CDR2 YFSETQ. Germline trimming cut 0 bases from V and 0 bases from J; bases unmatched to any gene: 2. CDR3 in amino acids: CASSLVGTANTGELFF. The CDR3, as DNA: TGCGCCAGCAGCTTGGTGGGGACAGCGAACACCGGGGAGCTGTTTTTT.